The T cell receptor (beta chain) under discussion was sequenced for a study of OX40 agonist ivuxolimab in advanced cancers. General observations from the study: The study did not work out the antigen specificity of the expanded peripheral T cells. Certain nonresponders additionally had low normalized T-cell clonal expansion.

Generated by immunoSEQ multiplex PCR, the TCRdb table keeps only in-frame clones and is missing some. Altogether tens of thousands of clones are present, more than 80% being singletons, with the ten largest covering approximately 2.8%. Concerning this clone: Its antigen is currently unknown.

This CDR3 has 18 residues. Trimming at V came to 4 bases and at J to 0 bases, leaving 12 bases not matched to a gene. Germline V gene lookup returns CDR1 MNHNS and CDR2 SASEGT. With autoimmune disease history or systemic immunosuppression, patients were excluded. The origin of this receptor is an adult with an advanced solid tumor such as melanoma, head and neck, liver or kidney cancer. The rearrangement links TRBV6-1 to TRBJ1-5, with 7 bases identical to TRBD1. Here the sequenced sample was CD4+ or CD8+ T cells sorted from blood, taken in a trial of the OX40 agonist ivuxolimab. CDR3 residues: CASSGLRGPAYSNQPQHF. CDR3 in DNA: TGTGCCAGCAGTGGGTTAAGGGGGCCCGCATATAGCAATCAGCCCCAGCATTTT.